One and the same sample provided the 4 T cell receptor beta chains below, sequenced in a study of cytomegalovirus exposure and HLA in healthy donors. Use of 60 Vbeta and 13 Jbeta primers characterized the PCR. Some clones are missing from TCRdb's copy, which holds only in-frame ones; the method was immunoSEQ multiplex PCR. This sample yields around 170,000 clones, of which about 81% are seen a single time; roughly 0.8% belongs to the top ten. The specimen was PBMCs. Receptor source: a young woman in good health and CMV-seronegative.

The V and J genes are TRBV18 and TRBJ1-6; D might be TRBD1 (6 bases). V gave up 6 bases and J gave up 0 bases, with 12 bases separating them. Germline CDR1 KGHSH, CDR2 LQKENI. This CDR3 has 16 residues. CDR3 in DNA: TGTGCCAGCTCCCCCCGGGACACCTCCTATAATTCACCCCTCCACTTT. Translating it yields CASSPRDTSYNSPLHF.

The J gene is TRBJ1-2, the V gene TRBV18; D not resolved. CDR3 length equals 16 residues. In germline, CDR1 is KGHSH, CDR2 LQKENI. Trimming removed 2 bases at V and 0 bases at J, with 13 bases between. The CDR3 bases are TGTGCCAGCTCACCAACAGCCTGGGTTGCTAACTATGGCTACACCTTC. Its protein product is CASSPTAWVANYGYTF.

The chain has TRBV6-9 and TRBJ2-7; 12 bases are shared with TRBD1. Trimming took 11 bases from V and 0 from J; bases not matched to a gene: 8. Germline CDR1 and CDR2: MNHGY and SVAAGI. This CDR3 spans 15 amino acids. CDR3 protein: CAGTGTGGLSYEQYF. In DNA form, the CDR3 reads TGTGCCGGTACCGGGACAGGGGGCCTCTCCTACGAGCAGTACTTC.

The chain has TRBV27 and TRBJ2-2; a possible D gene is TRBD2 (5 bases). V was cut by 6 bases and J by 4 bases, with 9 bases left in between. Germline V gene data show CDR1 as MNHEY and CDR2 as SMNVEV (reference sequence). This CDR3 region has 13 residues. The CDR3 coding sequence is TGTGCCAGCAGACTAGGTGGCACCGGGGAGCTGTTTTTT. Amino acid sequence: CASRLGGTGELFF.